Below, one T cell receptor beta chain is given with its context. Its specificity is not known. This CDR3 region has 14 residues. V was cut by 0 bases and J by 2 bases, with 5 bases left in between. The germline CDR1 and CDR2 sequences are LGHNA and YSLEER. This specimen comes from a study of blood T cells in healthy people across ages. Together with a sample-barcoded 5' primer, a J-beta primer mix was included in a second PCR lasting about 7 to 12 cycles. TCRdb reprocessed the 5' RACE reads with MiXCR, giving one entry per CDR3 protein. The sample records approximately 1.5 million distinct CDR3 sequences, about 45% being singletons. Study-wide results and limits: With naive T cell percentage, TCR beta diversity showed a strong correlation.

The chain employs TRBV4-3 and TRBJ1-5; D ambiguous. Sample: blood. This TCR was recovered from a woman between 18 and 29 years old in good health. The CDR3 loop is CASSQDERNQPQHF. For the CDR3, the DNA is TGCGCCAGCAGCCAAGATGAGCGCAATCAGCCCCAGCATTTT.